These 16 T cell receptor beta chains were all obtained from the same sample, sequenced in a study of T cell changes during pregnancy in multiple sclerosis. Assay: immunoSEQ multiplex PCR; the TCRdb copy retains only in-frame clones and omits some. The table has under 20,000 clones, about 83% seen once. The sequencing here drew on CD8+ T cells from peripheral blood mononuclear cells, taken after pregnancy. The receptors originated from a female donor with multiple sclerosis, enrolled in a pregnancy study.

In DNA form, the CDR3 reads TGTGCCAGCTCACCACCCCTTGACAGCCAAGAGACCCAGTACTTC. Its translation is CASSPPLDSQETQYF. The chain carries TRBV18 and TRBJ2-5; TRBD1 is a possible D gene (5 bases). V lost 0 bases and J 1 base, leaving 9 bases between the germline ends. The CDR3 totals 15 residues. The germline V gene encodes CDR1 KGHSH and CDR2 LQKENI.

This chain links TRBV28 with TRBJ2-3; TRBD2 agrees at 11 bases. Germline CDR1 and CDR2: MDHEN and SYDVKM. There are 15 residues in the CDR3. J lost 3 bases, V lost 8 bases, and 7 bases had no gene match. CDR3 sequence (DNA): TGTGCCAGCGGTCCGGGACTAGCGGAGACAGATACGCAGTATTTT. It encodes CASGPGLAETDTQYF.

This clone was detected only once. The chain links TRBV30 to TRBJ1-4; D remains unclear. Per the germline V gene, CDR1 is GTSNPN and CDR2 is SVGIG (reference sequence). The CDR3 spans 13 residues. V was shortened by 3 bases and J by 7 bases, with 12 bases between the two germline ends. The CDR3 coding sequence is TGTGCCTGGAGCGGCGGGTTTGGTGAAAAACTGTTTTTT. Residues: CAWSGGFGEKLFF.

This sequence joins TRBV11-1 and TRBJ2-7; 7 bases line up with TRBD2. CDR3 length: 15 amino acids. Unmatched junction bases numbered 9, after V lost 5 bases and J lost 2 bases. Germline V gives CDR1 SGHAT, CDR2 FQDESV (reference sequence). The CDR3 is CASSQVGGPAYEQYF. In DNA form, the CDR3 reads TGTGCCAGCAGCCAGGTGGGAGGGCCCGCCTACGAGCAGTACTTC.

The V call is TRBV15, the J call TRBJ2-3; 7 bases map to TRBD1. Trimming cost V 1 base and J 1 base; bases outside gene matches: 8. Germline V CDR1 and CDR2: LNHNV, YYDKDF (reference sequence). The CDR3 loop spans 17 amino acids. The CDR3: CATSRGGIGTGTDTQYF. The CDR3 bases are TGTGCCACCAGCAGAGGGGGGATTGGGACAGGCACAGATACGCAGTATTTT.

The chain combines TRBV4-1 with TRBJ1-5; 11 bases map to TRBD1. With V trimmed by 5 bases and J by 7 bases, 7 bases remained unmatched. Germline V gene data show CDR1 as MGHRA and CDR2 as YSYEKL. The CDR3 has 15 residues. CDR3 nucleotide sequence: TGCGCCAGCAGCTCGGACAGGGGGCTGGCCCAGCCCCAGCATTTT. Translating it yields CASSSDRGLAQPQHF.

The gene calls are TRBV5-6 and TRBJ2-4; D perhaps matches TRBD2 (5 bases). The CDR3 runs to 13 residues. Germline V CDR1 and CDR2: SGHDT, YYEEEE. V lost 1 base and J lost 5, with 7 bases in between. The CDR3 is CASSLYGENIQYF. As DNA, the CDR3 is TGTGCCAGCAGCTTGTACGGGGAAAACATTCAGTACTTC.

In this sample, this clone is medium-sized. J is TRBJ1-2 and V is TRBV27; possibly TRBD1 for D (5 bases). CDR3 length equals 12 residues. CDR1 and CDR2 (germline): MNHEY, SMNVEV (reference sequence). V lost 6 bases to trimming and J lost 5 bases, with 10 bases between them. The CDR3 reads CASSPGGYGYTF. In DNA, the CDR3 is TGTGCCAGCAGCCCCGGGGGGTATGGCTACACCTTC.

The chain combines TRBV4-3 with TRBJ2-5; a weak D match, TRBD2 (7 bases). V dropped 0 bases and J dropped 5 bases, with 16 bases sitting between them. The CDR3 has 16 amino acids. Germline lookup yields CDR1 LGHNA and CDR2 YSLEER. CDR3 DNA: TGCGCCAGCAGCCAAGATCACCCCGGGGGGCTGGAGACCCAGTACTTC. It translates to CASSQDHPGGLETQYF.

This clone was counted once. The genes are TRBV23-1 and TRBJ1-2; a weak D match, TRBD1 (5 bases). TRBV23-1 is classed as an ORF, of uncertain function. The CDR3 has 18 residues. The V gene lost 1 base and the J gene lost 2 bases, with 20 bases spanning the gap. CDR3 nucleotides: TGCGCCAGCAGTCAATTAATTCCCGACAGCAAGCTAAACTATGGCTACACCTTC. Residues: CASSQLIPDSKLNYGYTF.

This clone was picked up a small number of times. The chain carries TRBV9 and TRBJ1-1, with 9 bases lining up with TRBD1. This CDR3 is 13 amino acids long. Germline V gene lookup returns CDR1 SGDLS and CDR2 YYNGEE. The V gene end was trimmed by 2 bases and the J gene end by 4 bases; junction bases not matched to a gene: 0. This chain's CDR3 is CASSVGQGTEAFF. For the CDR3, the DNA is TGTGCCAGCAGCGTGGGACAGGGCACTGAAGCTTTCTTT.

The V call is TRBV11-3, the J call TRBJ2-5, with TRBD1 matching 9 bases. The CDR3 has 18 residues. Losses at the gene ends were 5 bases for V and 2 bases for J; bases not matched to a gene: 15. The germline V gene encodes CDR1 SGHNT and CDR2 YENEEA. CDR3 protein: CASSQPGTGIPRQETQYF. CDR3 sequence (DNA): TGTGCCAGCAGCCAACCCGGGACAGGGATTCCTCGTCAAGAGACCCAGTACTTC.

The chain is built from TRBV10-3 and TRBJ2-7; a weak D match, TRBD2 (5 bases). Trimming cost V 2 bases and J 3 bases, with 11 bases left between them. Germline CDR1 is ENHRY and CDR2 is SYGVKD. The CDR3 covers 14 residues. The CDR3 loop reads CAISELGLNYEQYF. CDR3 in DNA: TGTGCCATCAGTGAGCTAGGACTGAACTACGAGCAGTACTTC.

This rearrangement joins TRBV29-1 to TRBJ2-7; 13 bases match TRBD2. Germline V lookup: CDR1 SQVTM, CDR2 ANQGSEA. The V gene end was trimmed by 3 bases and the J gene end by 0 bases; junction bases not matched to a gene: 11. This CDR3 region has 18 residues. CDR3 residues: CSVEPKGTSGKISYEQYF. The CDR3 nucleotides are TGCAGCGTTGAGCCTAAGGGGACTAGCGGGAAGATCTCCTACGAGCAGTACTTC.

V usage is TRBV7-8 and J usage is TRBJ1-2, with 8 bases lining up with TRBD1. V shed 6 bases and J 7 bases; nucleotides not matched to a gene: 10. The germline gives CDR1 SGHVS, CDR2 FQNEAQ. The CDR3 contains 14 residues. CDR3: CASSYATGGGGYTF. CDR3 bases: TGTGCCAGCAGTTATGCCACAGGGGGGGGTGGCTACACCTTC. The full variable domain, with the rest looked up from reference TRBV7-8 and TRBJ1-2, is GAGVSQSPRYKVAKRGQDVALRCDPISGHVSLFWYQQALGQGPEFLTYFQNEAQLDKSGLPSDRFFAERPEGSVSTLKIQRTQQEDSAVYLCASSYATGGGGYTFGSGTRLTVV.

The chain combines TRBV19 with TRBJ2-1, with TRBD1 matching 9 bases. V lost 4 bases, J lost 8 bases, and 9 bases stayed unmatched. Germline CDR1 LNHDA, CDR2 SQIVND (reference sequence). This CDR3 is 15 amino acids long. For the CDR3, the DNA is TGTGCCAGTAGTACCCGGGACAGGGTTTTGGATGAGCAGTTCTTC. Translated: CASSTRDRVLDEQFF.